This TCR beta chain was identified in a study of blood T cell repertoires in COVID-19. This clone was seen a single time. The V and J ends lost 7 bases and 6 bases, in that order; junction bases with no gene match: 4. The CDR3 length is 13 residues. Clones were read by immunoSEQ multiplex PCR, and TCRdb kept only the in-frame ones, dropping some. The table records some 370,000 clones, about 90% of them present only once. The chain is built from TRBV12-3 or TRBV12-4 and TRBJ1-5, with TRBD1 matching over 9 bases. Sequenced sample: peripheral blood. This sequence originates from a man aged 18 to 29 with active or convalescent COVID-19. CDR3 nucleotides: TGTGCCAGCATCGAGGGACAGGGTCAGCCCCAGCATTTT. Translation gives CASIEGQGQPQHF.